The 15 T cell receptor beta chains in this list originate from one sample, sequenced in a study of blood T cells in healthy people across ages. With a J-beta primer mix and a sample-barcoded 5' primer, a second PCR ran about 7 to 12 cycles. TCRdb itself ran the 5' RACE reads through MiXCR, one entry per CDR3 protein. The table includes about 670,000 distinct CDR3 sequences, roughly half detected once. Sequenced sample: blood. These receptors were obtained from an elderly woman in good health.

This clonotype was detected only a few times. The chain carries TRBV28 and TRBJ2-5; TRBD1 is a possible D gene (6 bases). The CDR3 is 13 amino acids. Germline CDR1 reads MDHEN; CDR2 reads SYDVKM. The V and J ends lost 4 bases and 3 bases respectively, with 9 bases between them. CDR3 amino acids: CASSSGGEETQYF. For the CDR3, the DNA is TGTGCCAGCAGTTCTGGGGGCGAAGAGACCCAGTACTTC.

This clonotype was picked up many times. The J gene is TRBJ1-6, the V gene TRBV9; TRBD1 might be the D (5 bases). Trimming pared 4 bases from V and 6 bases from J, leaving 14 bases between. This CDR3 region has 15 residues. Looked up from germline, CDR1 is SGDLS and CDR2 is YYNGEE. As DNA, the CDR3 is TGTGCCAGCAGCTTAAACATCCAGGGTAATTCACCCCTCCACTTT. Translation: CASSLNIQGNSPLHF.

The sample holds a few counts of this clonotype. The rearrangement joins TRBV20-1 to TRBJ2-3, with 11 bases lining up with TRBD2. Losses at the gene ends were 0 bases for V and 5 bases for J; bases not matched to a gene: 4. Germline V lookup: CDR1 DFQATT, CDR2 SNEGSKA (reference sequence). CDR3 length: 15 amino acids. CDR3 in amino acids: CSARDASGGRDTQYF. The CDR3 bases are TGCAGTGCTAGAGATGCTAGCGGGGGGCGAGATACGCAGTATTTT.

The chain employs TRBV15 and TRBJ2-3, with no clear D. Trimming cost V 6 bases and J 4 bases, with 8 bases left between them. This CDR3 is built from 12 residues. In germline, CDR1 is LNHNV, CDR2 YYDKDF (reference sequence). CDR3 in DNA: TGTGCCACCAGGAACTTCGCAGATACGCAGTATTTT. Protein: CATRNFADTQYF.

In this sample, this clonotype turned up many times. This sequence joins TRBV3-1 and TRBJ2-3; 8 positions match TRBD1. CDR3 size: 15 residues. Per germline, CDR1 LGHDT and CDR2 YNNKEL (reference sequence). With V trimmed by 6 bases and J by 2 bases, 7 bases remained unmatched. CDR3: CASREQGVFTDTQYF. Written as DNA, the CDR3 is TGTGCCAGCAGAGAACAGGGGGTCTTCACAGATACGCAGTATTTT.

The rearrangement links TRBV27 to TRBJ1-4; D ambiguous. Deletions cut 6 bases from V and 0 bases from J, with 14 bases between. Per germline, CDR1 MNHEY and CDR2 SMNVEV (reference sequence). This CDR3 comprises 16 residues. The CDR3 DNA is TGTGCCAGCAGCCATGACCGCATTGCAACTAATGAAAAACTGTTTTTT. Protein: CASSHDRIATNEKLFF.

As concerns this clonotype: This may arise from a read error, as a much more abundant clone is one base away. The chain couples TRBV7-2 to TRBJ2-7; no clear D gene. The CDR3 is 15 residues long. The V end lost 0 bases, the J end lost 12 bases, and 21 bases lay between the germline ends. Germline values: CDR1 SGHTA, CDR2 FQGNSA. CDR3 nucleotide sequence: TGTGCCAGCAGCTTAGCCAGTTCGGTGGGCACGCCCTCGTACTTC. This translates into CASSLASSVGTPSYF. Complete variable domain (other parts from reference TRBV7-2 and TRBJ2-7): GAGVSQSPSNKVTEKGKDVELRCDPISGHTALYWYRQSLGQGLEFLIYFQGNSAPDKSGLPSDRFSAERTGGSVSTLTIQRTQQEDSAVYLCASSLASSVGTPSYFGPGTRLTVT.

J is TRBJ2-5 and V is TRBV6-5, with 9 bases that match TRBD2. The assigned J gene may be wrong: the sequence end matches TRBJ2-7 better. The CDR3 covers 13 residues. Germline CDR1 is MNHEY and CDR2 is SVGAGI. The CDR3 region is CASSAGTSFEQYF. For the CDR3, the DNA is TGTGCCAGCAGTGCTGGGACTAGCTTCGAGCAGTACTTC.

This clonotype was seen more than once but under ten times. This rearrangement joins TRBV5-1 to TRBJ1-5; D is unresolved. Looked up from germline, CDR1 is SGHRS and CDR2 is YFSETQ. V was cut by 0 bases and J by 9 bases, with 10 bases left in between. This CDR3 spans 13 amino acids. DNA for the CDR3: TGCGCCAGCAGCTTGGGAGGCGAGAGGCCCCAGCATTTT. Amino acid sequence: CASSLGGERPQHF. The variable domain in full, with the rest retrieved from reference TRBV5-1 and TRBJ1-5, is KAGVTQTPRYLIKTRGQQVTLSCSPISGHRSVSWYQQTPGQGLQFLFEYFSETQRNKGNFPGRFSGRQFSNSRSEMNVSTLELGDSALYLCASSLGGERPQHFGDGTRLSIL.

Notes on this clonotype: This sequence may be a read error, since a much larger clone differs from it by one base. The V gene is TRBV5-1, the J gene TRBJ2-1, with a tentative D call TRBD2 (5 bases). Germline V gives CDR1 SGHRS, CDR2 YFSETQ. This CDR3 contains 14 residues. Trimming took 1 base from V and 10 from J, leaving 15 bases between them. CDR3 protein: CASSLSSEGDEQFF. CDR3 nucleotides: TGCGCCAGCAGCTTGTCGAGCGAGGGAGACGAGCAGTTCTTC. Combining the CDR3 with reference TRBV5-1 and TRBJ2-1 gives the whole variable domain KAGVTQTPRYLIKTRGQQVTLSCSPISGHRSVSWYQQTPGQGLQFLFEYFSETQRNKGNFPGRFSGRQFSNSRSEMNVSTLELGDSALYLCASSLSSEGDEQFFGPGTRLTVL.

This chain connects TRBV28 to TRBJ2-5; D gene unclear. The better agreement between TRBJ2-7 and the DNA end casts doubt on the J call. This CDR3 has 14 residues. Germline loops: CDR1 MDHEN, CDR2 SYDVKM. Here the CDR3 DNA reads TGTGCCAGCAGTTTAGAAGGGCGGCCCTACGAGCAGTACTTC. The encoded protein is CASSLEGRPYEQYF.

The genes are TRBV20-1 and TRBJ2-5; TRBD2 might be the D (5 bases). The CDR3 contains 14 residues. The germline V gene has CDR1 DFQATT and CDR2 SNEGSKA (reference sequence). The germline V and J ends were trimmed by 1 base and 7 bases, with 16 bases remaining between them. As DNA, the CDR3 is TGCAGTGCTAGAGGAGCGCGGGTCACGCCGACCCAGTACTTC. Amino acid sequence: CSARGARVTPTQYF.

The chain joins TRBV4-3 to TRBJ1-6; the D is unclear. CDR3 length: 14 residues. Trimming cost V 3 bases and J 8 bases, with 11 bases left between them. The germline V gene encodes CDR1 LGHNA and CDR2 YSLEER. CDR3 sequence (DNA): TGCGCCAGCAGCCAGACGCGAGTAGATTCACCCCTCCACTTT. Translation gives CASSQTRVDSPLHF.

Only a few counts were recorded for this clonotype. The chain is built from TRBV21-1 and TRBJ2-7; the table's D call, TRBD1, has no DNA check behind it. TRBV21-1 is deemed a pseudogene. The CDR3 totals 13 residues. CDR3 protein: CASNFRGLYEQYF. Written as DNA, the CDR3 is TGTGCCAGCAATTTCAGGGGCCTCTACGAGCAGTACTTC.

As regards this clonotype: One end of the junction is discordant with germline, which a read error may explain. J is TRBJ2-3 and V is TRBV10-3; 14 bases line up with TRBD2. The V gene's germline CDR1 is ENHRY and CDR2 SYGVKD. The CDR3 loop spans 18 amino acids. In nucleotides, the CDR3 is TGTGCCATCAGGGAGCGACTAGCGGGAGGGGGGCGCACGGATACGCAGTATTTT. As protein: CAIRERLAGGGRTDTQYF.